This section outlines one T cell receptor beta chain sequence together with its context. Its antigen is as yet unknown. This sample is drawn from a study of memory CD4+ T cells and cytomegalovirus serostatus. For the study at large: Healthy Belgian adult donors included about nine CMV-positive and 24 CMV-negative people. General study results and limits: Each of 65 to 70 CMV-associated TCRbeta sequences occurred in one to five individuals.

This CDR3 comprises 16 residues. Trimming removed 6 bases from V and 2 bases from J; junction bases left unmatched: 9. Germline V gives CDR1 SGHAT, CDR2 FQNNGV. The sort gate was single viable CD3+CD4+CD8-CD45RO+ cells for memory CD4+ T cells. Generated by immunoSEQ multiplex PCR, the TCRdb table keeps only in-frame clones and is missing some. The data hold 56,000 or so clones, with roughly 80% observed a single time. The sample was memory CD4+ T cells from blood. V is TRBV11-2 and J is TRBJ2-1; 8 bases agree with TRBD2. The receptor was derived from an adult in good health and CMV-seronegative. Some clones in this sample may be carry-over from other donors' samples. DNA for the CDR3: TGTGCCAGCAGTTTCCGACTAGCGACGACCTACAATGAGCAGTTCTTC. This translates into CASSFRLATTYNEQFF.